The clone carrying this T cell receptor beta chain appeared many times. The antigen is not known. The CDR3 is made up of 13 amino acids. Germline loops: CDR1 MDHEN, CDR2 SYDVKM. V dropped 4 bases and J dropped 4 bases, with 10 bases sitting between them. Time point here: persistent/refractory GD, antithyroid drugs over 5 years with positive TRAb. Making the TCR library involved RNA that had been extracted from PBMCs. The data derive from a study of regulatory T cells in long-lasting Graves disease. Study-wide findings and caveats: Shared public clonotypes totalled about 2,600 in persistent patients, compared with 966 in new patients.

Construction of the TCR beta libraries employed iRepertoire HTBI primers in conjunction with Arm-PCR of CDR3 regions. TCRdb re-called the multiplex PCR reads with MiXCR, one entry per CDR3 protein. This sample has about 470,000 distinct CDR3 sequences, with 20% to 25% found just once. This chain uses TRBV28 with TRBJ2-5; TRBD1 might be the D (5 bases). The sequenced sample was peripheral blood mononuclear cells (PBMCs), obtained when the disease was refractory, from a patient treated with antithyroid drugs. The receptor comes from a female donor with Graves disease. CDR3 residues: CASSSTAPETQYF. The CDR3 DNA sequence: TGTGCCAGCAGTTCGACAGCTCCAGAGACCCAGTACTTC.